This T cell receptor beta chain was recorded in a study of shared clonotypes between healthy human individuals. Profiled with immunoSEQ multiplex PCR; TCRdb holds only in-frame clones, not every one. This table holds around 940,000 clones, about three quarters found once. V lost 6 bases to trimming and J lost 4 bases, with 16 bases between them. Looked up from germline, CDR1 is MNHNY and CDR2 is SVGAGI (reference sequence). The CDR3 length is 15 residues. A note on this clone: Its antigen is not known.

Whole-study results and caveats: Non-shared clonotypes showed lower generation probabilities than clonotypes common to all four donors.

Healthy and HIV-negative, the adult donors had no recent acute infections or vaccinations. Division of CD4+ cells produced a CD45RA+ naive subset and a CD45RA-negative memory subset. This TCR came from a man in his late teens or twenties in good health. Source material: memory CD4+ T cells sorted from blood. As to subset: CD45RA-negative fraction. The chain joins TRBV6-6 to TRBJ1-5; tentatively, D is TRBD1 (6 bases). CDR3 loop: CASREDRLSNQPQHF. CDR3 in DNA: TGTGCCAGCAGAGAGGACAGACTATCTAATCAGCCCCAGCATTTT.